Given below is one T cell receptor beta chain in context. TCRdb's table, derived via immunoSEQ multiplex PCR, lists solely in-frame clones and lacks some. The sample has 150,000 to 200,000 clones; roughly 84% are singletons. This CDR3 is built from 14 residues. Deletions cut 3 bases from V and 5 bases from J, with 11 bases between. Looked up from germline, CDR1 is LNHDA and CDR2 is SQIVND (reference sequence). The sample comes from a study of blood T cell repertoires in COVID-19. Study summary: Some COVID-19 samples were acute and others convalescent; all came from the United States, Italy and Spain. T cells, B-cell-depleted T cells, or PBMCs supplied cDNA or gDNA.

This TCR derives from a human donor with acute COVID-19. The donor label of this sample is uncertain. The chain links TRBV19 to TRBJ2-1; possibly TRBD1 for D (7 bases). The material sequenced was PBMCs or T cells enriched from blood (not recorded which). CDR3 loop: CASSIGGQHNEQFF. CDR3 bases: TGTGCCAGTAGTATCGGGGGACAGCACAATGAGCAGTTCTTC.